Below, 10 T cell receptor beta chains from the same sample are listed, as sequenced in a study of blood T cell repertoires in COVID-19. The table came from immunoSEQ multiplex PCR; TCRdb's copy has only in-frame clones and leaves some out. The data show about 400,000 clones, over 85% seen once. The source material was PBMCs or T cells enriched from blood (not recorded which). These receptors originate from a woman in her twenties or thirties who had recovered from COVID-19.

The chain links TRBV20-1 to TRBJ2-5, with D possibly being TRBD2 (6 bases). The germline gives CDR1 DFQATT, CDR2 SNEGSKA (reference sequence). The V and J ends lost 3 bases and 5 bases respectively, with 13 bases between them. The CDR3 runs to 13 residues. CDR3 loop: CSASGEAGETQYF. The CDR3 DNA sequence: TGCAGTGCTAGTGGGGAGGCGGGGGAGACCCAGTACTTC.

The chain joins TRBV2 to TRBJ2-1, with 7 bases lining up with TRBD2. V lost 8 bases and J lost 4; bases outside the gene matches: 8. Germline values: CDR1 SNHLY, CDR2 FYNNEI. The CDR3 is made up of 14 amino acids. Here the CDR3 DNA reads TGTGCCAGCCGACCCCCCGGGGGGTACAATGAGCAGTTCTTC. Translated: CASRPPGGYNEQFF.

The V and J genes are TRBV29-1 and TRBJ2-5, with a weak D call TRBD1 (5 bases). Germline lookup yields CDR1 SQVTM and CDR2 ANQGSEA. The V gene lost 3 bases and the J gene lost 2 bases, with 13 bases spanning the gap. The CDR3 runs 14 residues. The CDR3 DNA follows: TGCAGCGTTGACCAGGGCGCCCTTCAAGAGACCCAGTACTTC. Its translation is CSVDQGALQETQYF.

This sequence joins TRBV14 and TRBJ2-3, with D unclear. The CDR3 extends over 15 amino acids. The germline CDR1 and CDR2 sequences are SGHDN and FVKESK. V lost 1 base to trimming and J lost 5 bases, with 13 bases between them. The DNA of the CDR3 is TGTGCCAGCAGCCAAGGTGTAGCTCATGAAGATACGCAGTATTTT. It encodes CASSQGVAHEDTQYF.

This chain uses TRBV7-6 with TRBJ2-3; 12 bases line up with TRBD2. This CDR3 has 19 amino acids. With 4 bases clipped from V and 2 bases from J, the junction kept 13 bases outside the gene matches. The V gene's germline CDR1 is SGHVS and CDR2 FNYEAQ. CDR3 nucleotides: TGTGCCAGCAGCTCCACACCCGTGACTAGCGGGGGCACCACAGATACGCAGTATTTT. Protein sequence: CASSSTPVTSGGTTDTQYF.

CDR3 residues: CASSLGPLRNTGELFF. CDR3 DNA: TGTGCCAGCAGCTTAGGCCCTCTACGAAACACCGGGGAGCTGTTTTTT. V is TRBV7-6 and J is TRBJ2-2; D not resolved. V was shortened by 1 base and J by 2 bases, with 11 bases between the two germline ends. Germline CDR1 is SGHVS and CDR2 is FNYEAQ. This CDR3 has 16 amino acids. Full variable domain (remainder filled in from reference TRBV7-6 and TRBJ2-2): GAGVSQSPRYKVTKRGQDVALRCDPISGHVSLYWYRQALGQGPEFLTYFNYEAQQDKSGLPNDRFSAERPEGSISTLTIQRTEQRDSAMYRCASSLGPLRNTGELFFGEGSRLTVL.

The CDR3 nucleotides are TGTGCCAGCAGCTCCGGGGTGGCAGATACGCAGTATTTT. Its protein is CASSSGVADTQYF. The gene calls are TRBV5-6 and TRBJ2-3; tentative D call: TRBD2 (5 bases). Germline CDR1 is SGHDT and CDR2 is YYEEEE. The CDR3 spans 13 residues. Trimming removed 3 bases from V and 4 bases from J, with 9 bases in between.

The chain uses TRBV27 and TRBJ1-6; the D is unclear. V lost 7 bases and J lost 5, with 9 bases in between. CDR1 MNHEY and CDR2 SMNVEV come from the germline V gene (reference sequence). CDR3 length: 13 amino acids. CDR3 residues: CASKRVDNSPLHF. CDR3 coding DNA: TGTGCCAGCAAGAGAGTAGATAATTCACCCCTCCACTTT.

The genes are TRBV5-1 and TRBJ1-1; D perhaps matches TRBD1 (5 bases). The germline V gene has CDR1 SGHRS and CDR2 YFSETQ. With 4 bases removed from V and 5 bases from J, the gap between germline ends came to 18 bases. The CDR3 length is 15 residues. CDR3 DNA: TGCGCCAGCAGCCCCCTTGGGGATGCAGGGACTGAAGCTTTCTTT. Encoded protein: CASSPLGDAGTEAFF.

V gene TRBV9 combines with J gene TRBJ2-5; 11 bases line up with TRBD2. V gave up 3 bases and J gave up 4 bases; unmatched junction bases: 8. Per the germline V gene, CDR1 is SGDLS and CDR2 is YYNGEE. The CDR3 has 16 residues. CDR3 nucleotides: TGTGCCAGCAGCGCGGAACTAGCGGGAGAGTTAGAGACCCAGTACTTC. This sequence encodes CASSAELAGELETQYF.